These T cell receptor beta chains were read from a single sample in a study of Graves' ophthalmopathy and Graves' hyperthyroidism. TCRdb used MiXCR to reprocess the multiplex PCR reads, holding one entry per CDR3 protein. The sample contains about 200,000 distinct CDR3 sequences, under 30% of which appear only once. Sequencing used peripheral blood. Receptor source: a man aged 45-60 years with Graves' ophthalmopathy. The CDR3 runs from the conserved cysteine through the conserved F or W. A D gene is named only where the DNA matches it firmly. Clone size, where shown, is once, few, many, or a class for clones that have expanded.

clone_size j_call d_call v_call cdr3_length cdr3_nt cdr3_aa
many TRBJ1-6 TRBD1 TRBV12-3/TRBV12-4 16 TGTGCCAGCAGTTTAGCCCGGACAGGGGACCGCTCACCCCTCCACTTT CASSLARTGDRSPLHF
many TRBJ2-2 - TRBV7-9 13 TGTGCCAGCAGCTTTAATAGTCCCGGGGAGCTGTTTTTT CASSFNSPGELFF
few TRBJ2-5 - TRBV10-3 13 TGTGCCATCAGTGGGACAGATCAAGAGACCCAGTACTTC CAISGTDQETQYF
many TRBJ2-7 - TRBV12-3/TRBV12-4 16 TGTGCCAGCAGTTCCCCTTTACGGGATGGCTCCTACGAGCAGTACTTC CASSSPLRDGSYEQYF
- TRBJ1-2 - TRBV12-3/TRBV12-4 12 TGTGCCAGCACCTCAACCGGCTATGGCTACACCTTC CASTSTGYGYTF
many TRBJ2-7 - TRBV12-3/TRBV12-4 14 TGTGCCAGCAGTTTAGACGGGACAAACTACGAGCAGTACTTC CASSLDGTNYEQYF
- TRBJ2-5 TRBD2 TRBV20-1 15 TGCAGTGCTAGAGATACACTAGCGGGAAGGGAGACCCAGTACTTC CSARDTLAGRETQYF
many TRBJ1-5 - TRBV28 12 TGTGCCAGCAGTTTGACCAGCCAGCCCCAGCATTTT CASSLTSQPQHF
- TRBJ1-2 - TRBV5-1 13 TGCGCCAGCAGCGCCCCCTGGGACTATGGCTACACCTTC CASSAPWDYGYTF
many TRBJ2-7 - TRBV6-1 12 TGTGCCAGCAGTGAAGCCGACACAGAGCAGTACTTC CASSEADTEQYF
many TRBJ1-2 - TRBV3-1 13 TGTGCCAGCAGCCAAGATATCGGGTATGGCTACACCTTC CASSQDIGYGYTF
many TRBJ2-7 - TRBV12-3/TRBV12-4 13 TGTGCCAGCAGTTTAGGAGGGATCTACGAGCAGTACTTC CASSLGGIYEQYF
many TRBJ1-2 TRBD1 TRBV12-5 14 TGTGCTAGTGGTTTATCAGGGGGCGCAGGGGGCTACACCTTC CASGLSGGAGGYTF
once TRBJ2-5 - TRBV7-9 12 TGTGCCAGCAGCCAAACCGAGGACACCCAGTACTTC CASSQTEDTQYF
- TRBJ2-7 TRBD2 TRBV19 16 TGTGCCAGTAGTCAGTCGGGACTAGCGCCGGTTTACGAGCAGTACTTC CASSQSGLAPVYEQYF
many TRBJ2-5 TRBD2 TRBV12-3/TRBV12-4 16 TGTGCCAGCACCCGGACTAGCGGGAGGGCCGGAGAGACCCAGTACTTC CASTRTSGRAGETQYF
few TRBJ1-2 - TRBV7-2 13 TGTGCCAGCAGCTTAGGACGGACCTATGGCTACACCTTC CASSLGRTYGYTF
- TRBJ1-1 - TRBV6-5 10 TGTGCCAGCAGTCCCACTGAAGCTTTCTTT CASSPTEAFF
many TRBJ2-5 - TRBV5-1 14 TGCGCCAGCAGCTTCGGGAGCGGGCAAGAGACCCAGTACTTC CASSFGSGQETQYF
- TRBJ1-1 - TRBV9 15 TGTGCCAGCAGCGTACAGGGGCGCCGGGGGACTGAAGCTTTCTTT CASSVQGRRGTEAFF
many TRBJ2-5 - TRBV20-1 12 TGCAGTGCTCTGATTGGGTCCCAGACCCAGTACTTC CSALIGSQTQYF
- TRBJ2-2 TRBD2 TRBV12-3/TRBV12-4 17 TGTGCCAGCAGTTTTGTAGCGGGGAGCGGGAACACCGGGGAGCTGTTTTTT CASSFVAGSGNTGELFF
- TRBJ2-7 - TRBV3-1 16 TGTGCCAGCAGCCAAGGGGAGCTAAGGGGGATGGGCGAGCAGTACTTC CASSQGELRGMGEQYF
- TRBJ1-1 - TRBV20-1 13 TGCAGTGCTAGTGAAGGGGGAGGCACTGAAGCTTTCTTT CSASEGGGTEAFF
many TRBJ1-1 - TRBV5-1 15 TGCGCCAGCAGCTTGGGGGGACGGTCGAACACTGAAGCTTTCTTT CASSLGGRSNTEAFF
many TRBJ1-1 - TRBV6-1 13 TGTGCCAGCAGAGAGACAGGAGGGGTTGCGGCTTTCTTT CASRETGGVAAFF
- TRBJ2-5 - TRBV7-2 16 TGTGCCAGCAGCCGCCGGGGTTCAGGGTTAGTAGAGACCCAGTACTTC CASSRRGSGLVETQYF
- TRBJ1-3 - TRBV6-1 12 TGTGCCAGCAGTGACGCCAGAAGCACCATATATTTT CASSDARSTIYF
- TRBJ1-1 - TRBV28 13 TGTGCCAGCAGTTCGGGGGATCCCACTGAAGCTTTCTTT CASSSGDPTEAFF
many TRBJ2-2 - TRBV11-3 15 TGTGCCAGCAGCTTAACCTCGACGGGAACCGGGGAGCTGTTTTTT CASSLTSTGTGELFF
- TRBJ2-7 - TRBV7-2 15 TGTGCCAGCAGCCCTGGGGCAGGGCGGATCAACGAGCAGTACTTC CASSPGAGRINEQYF
many TRBJ1-2 TRBD1 TRBV10-3 14 TGTGCCATATTGGACAGGGAATCTAACTATGGCTACACCTTC CAILDRESNYGYTF
many TRBJ2-5 - TRBV28 15 TGTGCCAGCAGTTTAGCCGGGCCCCTAGGAGAGACCCAGTACTTC CASSLAGPLGETQYF
many TRBJ2-7 TRBD2 TRBV7-9 16 TGTGCCAGCAGCCCTCGTACTAGCGGGGCCCCCTACGAGCAGTACTTC CASSPRTSGAPYEQYF
many TRBJ1-5 TRBD1 TRBV6-5 12 TGTGCCACTTCGACAGGGAATCAGCCCCAGCATTTT CATSTGNQPQHF
many TRBJ2-2 - TRBV19 14 TGTGCCAGTACCACCAGCACCAACACCGGGGAGCTGTTTTTT CASTTSTNTGELFF
- TRBJ1-1 - TRBV12-3/TRBV12-4 13 TGTGCCAGCAGTCCTCTCCAGGCCTCTGAAGCTTTCTTT CASSPLQASEAFF
many TRBJ2-7 - TRBV12-3/TRBV12-4 12 TGTGCCAGCACCGGGAGTCTCTACGAGCAGTACTTC CASTGSLYEQYF
many TRBJ2-4 - TRBV15 17 TGTGCCACCAGCAGAGCTTCGGGACGGCAAAGGGTAGGGATTCAGCACTTC CATSRASGRQRVGIQHF
- TRBJ2-7 TRBD1 TRBV28 15 TGTGCCAGCAGCCCAGCGGACAGGGGACTCTACGAGCAGTACTTC CASSPADRGLYEQYF
many TRBJ1-5 - TRBV6-5 12 TGTGCCAGCAGTTCCCGAGATCAGCCCCAGCATTTT CASSSRDQPQHF
many TRBJ1-5 TRBD1 TRBV4-2 19 TGTGCCAGCAGCCAAGATCCCCCGACCGGGGACAGGGGAGGACAGCCCCAGCATTTT CASSQDPPTGDRGGQPQHF
many TRBJ2-7 TRBD2 TRBV7-9 15 TGTGCCAGCAGCTTACGTCTGGGCGGGAGCGACGAGCAGTACTTC CASSLRLGGSDEQYF
- TRBJ2-5 TRBD2 TRBV6-2/TRBV6-3 15 TGTGCCACCCTCCCTGGCGGGAGTTTGCAAGAGACCCAGTACTTC CATLPGGSLQETQYF
many TRBJ2-5 TRBD2 TRBV12-3/TRBV12-4 15 TGTGCCAGCAGGCTGACTAGCGGGGTCCAAGAGACCCAGTACTTC CASRLTSGVQETQYF
many TRBJ2-6 - TRBV6-2/TRBV6-3 16 TGTGCCGGCAGTTCTGACAGGCTCTCTGGGGCCAACGTCCTGACTTTC CAGSSDRLSGANVLTF
- TRBJ1-5 - TRBV12-3/TRBV12-4 14 TGTGCCAGCACCACCAGACAGACCAATCAGCCCCAGCATTTT CASTTRQTNQPQHF
many TRBJ1-6 - TRBV12-3/TRBV12-4 14 TGTGCCAGCAGGACGGGACTGGAAAATTCACCCCTCCACTTT CASRTGLENSPLHF
many TRBJ2-1 - TRBV12-3/TRBV12-4 15 TGTGCCAGCAGCCATCGGGACTTACCGGGGGATGAGCAGTTCTTC CASSHRDLPGDEQFF
many TRBJ2-4 TRBD1 TRBV27 14 TGTGCCAGCAGTGCCCAGGGGGCGAGGGAGATTCAGTACTTC CASSAQGAREIQYF
many TRBJ1-1 TRBD1 TRBV6-1 14 TGTGCCAGCAGTGGACAGGGGGCGAACACTGAAGCTTTCTTT CASSGQGANTEAFF
- TRBJ2-5 - TRBV6-2/TRBV6-3 17 TGTGCCAGCAGGATAGAGGGAGGAGCGGCCCCCTGGGAGACCCAGTACTTC CASRIEGGAAPWETQYF
many TRBJ1-1 - TRBV12-3/TRBV12-4 14 TGTGCCAGCAACCTACAGGACATTACGGGTGAAGCTTTCTTT CASNLQDITGEAFF
many TRBJ1-6 - TRBV11-2 13 TGTGCCAGCAGCTTAGACCGTAATTCACCCCTCCACTTT CASSLDRNSPLHF